This T cell receptor beta chain was sequenced for a study of cytomegalovirus exposure and HLA in healthy donors. The CDR3 runs 17 residues. Germline lookup yields CDR1 SGHRS and CDR2 YFSETQ. V lost 1 base and J lost 0; bases outside the gene matches: 6. It was with 60 Vbeta and 13 Jbeta primers that the PCR ran. The assay was immunoSEQ multiplex PCR, and TCRdb's table has in-frame clones only and misses some. The sample contains around 180,000 clones, roughly 70% of which appear only once. The specimen was PBMCs. The rearrangement uses TRBV5-1 and TRBJ2-7, with 11 bases that match TRBD2. The TCR originated in a girl aged 5-17 years in good health and CMV-seronegative. The CDR3 sequence: CASSLISGGASSYEQYF. In nucleotides, the CDR3 is TGCGCCAGCAGCTTGATTAGCGGGGGGGCCAGCTCCTACGAGCAGTACTTC.